This passage covers 29 T cell receptor beta chains from one sample sequenced in a study of human T cells and chemical hapten exposure. Time point noted: patch test 1, 2 weeks after DPC sensitization. Documented treatment: therapeutic diphenylcyclopropenone sensitization with weekly scalp DPC. MiXCR, applied by TCRdb to the RACE reads, yields one record per CDR3 protein. The repertoire holds some 340,000 distinct CDR3 sequences, around 7% seen once, with 8.4% in the top ten. The material was whole blood, obtained in connection with sensitization to the hapten diphenylcyclopropenone (DPC). These receptors all stem from a woman between 18 and 30 years old with alopecia areata. Some clones in this sample may be carry-over from other donors' samples.

This clonotype was found many times. V gene TRBV28 combines with J gene TRBJ2-7, with D uncertain. Trimming pared 7 bases from V and 3 bases from J, leaving 10 bases between. Germline V gene data show CDR1 as MDHEN and CDR2 as SYDVKM. This CDR3 spans 12 amino acids. The CDR3 region has the DNA TGTGCCAGCACACGTACGGGCTACGAGCAGTACTTC. As protein: CASTRTGYEQYF.

This clonotype was observed a handful of times. The gene calls are TRBV12-3 or TRBV12-4 and TRBJ2-5; the D gene could be TRBD1 or TRBD2 (5 bases each). Trimming cost V 7 bases and J 0 bases, with 12 bases left between them. CDR3 size: 14 residues. In DNA, the CDR3 is TGTGCCAGCACCGACCCGGGGCACCAAGAGACCCAGTACTTC. Protein: CASTDPGHQETQYF.

This clonotype was picked up many times. V usage is TRBV10-3 and J usage is TRBJ1-2, with 10 positions matching TRBD1. The length of the CDR3 is 14 residues. The germline V gene has CDR1 ENHRY and CDR2 SYGVKD. J lost 5 bases, V lost 7 bases, and 7 bases had no gene match. The CDR3 DNA sequence: TGTGCCATCAAGGCTGACAGGGGGCCGTATGGCTACACCTTC. Residues: CAIKADRGPYGYTF.

Points on this clonotype: Being one base from a much bigger clone, this may be a read error. CDR3 amino acids: CASSPSEYEQYF. The CDR3, as DNA: TGTGCCAGCAGTCCCTCGGAGTACGAGCAGTACTTC. The chain combines TRBV12-3 or TRBV12-4 with TRBJ2-7; D gene uncertain. This CDR3 comprises 12 residues. V dropped 5 bases and J dropped 4 bases, with 9 bases sitting between them.

Many counts were recorded for this clonotype. The CDR3 bases are TGTGCCAGCAGCTTGGAAGGGACAGGGGATTACGAGCAGTACTTC. This translates into CASSLEGTGDYEQYF. The chain is built from TRBV5-4 and TRBJ2-7, with 10 positions matching TRBD1. CDR1 SGHNT and CDR2 YYREEE come from the germline V gene (reference sequence). CDR3 size: 15 residues. The ends lost 0 bases at V and 4 bases at J; junction bases unmatched: 4.

The CDR3 coding sequence is TGCAGTGCTAGCGGGGACAGAAATTCACCCCTCCACTTT. Encoded protein: CSASGDRNSPLHF. J is TRBJ1-6 and V is TRBV20-1, with 7 bases matching TRBD1. The length of the CDR3 is 13 residues. V trimming: 3 bases; J trimming: 7 bases; junction bases outside the gene matches: 3. The V gene's germline CDR1 is DFQATT and CDR2 SNEGSKA (reference sequence).

This clonotype was seen only a few times. J is TRBJ1-6 and V is TRBV28, with D unresolved. In germline, CDR1 is MDHEN, CDR2 SYDVKM. This CDR3 contains 15 residues. V was shortened by 6 bases and J by 7 bases, with 16 bases between the two germline ends. The CDR3 loop is CASSEPGFRNSPLHF. DNA of the CDR3: TGTGCCAGCAGCGAACCGGGGTTTCGGAATTCACCCCTCCACTTT. The full variable domain, in which reference TRBV28 and TRBJ1-6 provide the parts outside the CDR3, is DVKVTQSSRYLVKRTGEKVFLECVQDMDHENMFWYRQDPGLGLRLIYFSYDVKMKEKGDIPEGYSVSREKKERFSLILESASTNQTSMYLCASSEPGFRNSPLHFGNGTRLTVT.

This sequence joins TRBV2 and TRBJ1-2; D perhaps matches TRBD1 (5 bases). CDR1 is SNHLY, CDR2 FYNNEI, per germline. The CDR3 extends over 12 amino acids. The V gene lost 3 bases and the J gene lost 4 bases, with 6 bases spanning the gap. The CDR3 nucleotides are TGTGCCAGCAGTGACGACAGCTATGGCTACACCTTC. Translation: CASSDDSYGYTF.

This clonotype showed up many times. The J gene is TRBJ2-5, the V gene TRBV20-1, with D hard to call. This CDR3 contains 12 residues. Germline V gene sequence: CDR1 DFQATT, CDR2 SNEGSKA (reference sequence). V dropped 5 bases and J dropped 2 bases, with 9 bases sitting between them. CDR3: CSARPHQETQYF. The CDR3 DNA is TGCAGTGCTCGGCCGCATCAAGAGACCCAGTACTTC.

The chain recombines TRBV11-2 with TRBJ2-3; TRBD2 agrees at 9 bases. The junction had 6 bases not matched to a gene; V was cut back by 0 bases and J by 2 bases. CDR1 is SGHAT and CDR2 is FQNNGV in the germline V gene. The CDR3 consists of 17 residues. The CDR3 spells CASSLESLAGPTDTQYF. CDR3 DNA: TGTGCCAGCAGCTTAGAAAGCCTAGCGGGGCCCACAGATACGCAGTATTTT.

This clonotype was seen more than once but under ten times. The V call is TRBV2, the J call TRBJ1-3, with D tentatively TRBD1 (6 bases). This CDR3 spans 15 amino acids. Germline V gene sequence: CDR1 SNHLY, CDR2 FYNNEI. Trimming cost V 2 bases and J 2 bases, with 10 bases left between them. The CDR3, as DNA: TGTGCCAGCAGTGAAACCGACAGGCCTGGAAACACCATATATTTT. It yields the protein CASSETDRPGNTIYF.

This clonotype was detected a few times. This chain joins TRBV5-5 and TRBJ1-5; 8 bases are a match to TRBD1. Germline V lookup: CDR1 SGHKS, CDR2 YYEKEE (reference sequence). V shed 2 bases, J shed 5 bases, and the junction held 3 bases outside the gene matches. CDR3 size: 14 residues. CDR3 nucleotide sequence: TGTGCCAGCAGCTTCAGGGGGCAGGATCAGCCCCAGCATTTT. Translation: CASSFRGQDQPQHF. Full variable domain (rest looked up from reference TRBV5-5 and TRBJ1-5): DAGVTQSPTHLIKTRGQQVTLRCSPISGHKSVSWYQQVLGQGPQFIFQYYEKEERGRGNFPDRFSARQFPNYSSELNVNALLLGDSALYLCASSFRGQDQPQHFGDGTRLSIL.

This clonotype was seen at least ten times. The chain has TRBV7-2 and TRBJ2-3; no clear D. V gave up 6 bases and J gave up 4 bases, with 8 bases separating them. There are 12 residues in the CDR3. Germline values: CDR1 SGHTA, CDR2 FQGNSA. CDR3 region: CASRRAADTQYF. The DNA of the CDR3 is TGTGCCAGCAGGCGAGCTGCAGATACGCAGTATTTT.

This clonotype was counted at least ten times. The chain has TRBV6-2 or TRBV6-3 and TRBJ1-6; D uncertain. The V gene lost 0 bases and the J gene lost 10 bases, with 4 bases spanning the gap. This CDR3 has 12 amino acids. CDR1 is MNHEY and CDR2 is SVGEGT in the germline V gene. In DNA form, the CDR3 reads TGTGCCAGCAGTTACTCGATCTCACCCCTCCACTTT. As protein: CASSYSISPLHF.

The chain combines TRBV20-1 with TRBJ2-7, with D tentatively TRBD1 (5 bases). This CDR3 region has 15 residues. Trimming cost V 3 bases and J 0 bases, with 15 bases left between them. Germline V CDR1 and CDR2: DFQATT, SNEGSKA (reference sequence). The DNA of the CDR3 is TGCAGTGCTAGTTACCCCAGGGCGAGCTCCTACGAGCAGTACTTC. Residues: CSASYPRASSYEQYF.

This clonotype was recorded at least ten times. V and J are TRBV20-1 and TRBJ2-3; D call uncertain. The CDR3 is made up of 13 amino acids. Germline CDR1 DFQATT, CDR2 SNEGSKA (reference sequence). Trimming took 3 bases from V and 1 from J, leaving 8 bases between them. The CDR3 DNA follows: TGCAGTGCTAGGAATGCCCGCACAGATACGCAGTATTTT. This encodes CSARNARTDTQYF.

In its sample, this clonotype was seen a few times. The chain recombines TRBV20-1 with TRBJ2-3, with TRBD1 identical over 7 bases. CDR3 length: 16 residues. Trimming took 3 bases from V and 1 from J; bases not matched to a gene: 10. CDR1 is DFQATT, CDR2 SNEGSKA, per germline (reference sequence). Here the CDR3 DNA reads TGCAGTGCTAGCGCGCTCGACAGGGCAGGCACAGATACGCAGTATTTT. Its protein product is CSASALDRAGTDTQYF.

Only a few counts were recorded for this clonotype. The rearrangement uses TRBV15 and TRBJ2-5, with D possibly TRBD2 on 6 matching bases. Trimming removed 5 bases at V and 4 bases at J, with 20 bases between. This CDR3 is 16 amino acids long. Per germline, CDR1 LNHNV and CDR2 YYDKDF (reference sequence). Here the CDR3 reads CATSGGLPSGLETQYF. As DNA, the CDR3 is TGTGCCACCAGCGGAGGACTACCGAGCGGGCTAGAGACCCAGTACTTC.

There are many counts of this clonotype. The chain combines TRBV4-3 with TRBJ2-3; 14 nucleotides align to TRBD2. The CDR3 runs 19 residues. Germline values: CDR1 LGHNA, CDR2 YSLEER. V trimming: 3 bases; J trimming: 0 bases; junction bases outside the gene matches: 8. As DNA, the CDR3 is TGCGCCAGCAGCCAGGCCGGACTAGCGGGGGGATCTAGCACAGATACGCAGTATTTT. It is translated as CASSQAGLAGGSSTDTQYF.

This clonotype came up a few times. The chain links TRBV18 to TRBJ2-5; D unclear. From germline, CDR1 is KGHSH and CDR2 LQKENI. This CDR3 is 11 amino acids long. Trimming pared 5 bases from V and 4 bases from J, leaving 5 bases between. Here the CDR3 reads CASSTTETQYF. CDR3 in DNA: TGTGCCAGCTCAACTACAGAGACCCAGTACTTC.

This chain joins TRBV13 and TRBJ1-2; 7 bases fit TRBD1. The CDR3 length is 15 residues. Germline lookup yields CDR1 PRHDT and CDR2 FYEKMQ (reference sequence). J was trimmed by 5 bases and V by 5 bases; bases with no gene match: 11. The CDR3 region has the DNA TGTGCCAGCAGCATAATACACAGGGGTGGGTATGGCTACACCTTC. Protein: CASSIIHRGGYGYTF.

This clonotype came up many times. The chain uses TRBV27 and TRBJ2-3, with D perhaps matching TRBD2 (5 bases). Trimming took 5 bases from V and 4 from J, leaving 13 bases between them. Germline V gene sequence: CDR1 MNHEY, CDR2 SMNVEV (reference sequence). The CDR3 sequence is 14 residues long. The CDR3 DNA is TGTGCCAGCAGTCCGTCGGGGTTGTCAGATACGCAGTATTTT. Protein sequence: CASSPSGLSDTQYF.

At least ten counts were recorded for this clonotype. This chain uses TRBV20-1 with TRBJ2-7, with TRBD1 identical over 8 bases. The V gene's germline CDR1 is DFQATT and CDR2 SNEGSKA (reference sequence). With 8 bases clipped from V and 6 bases from J, the junction kept 18 bases outside the gene matches. This CDR3 is 15 amino acids long. The CDR3 bases are TGCAGTACTAACTCCCCTTCCAGGGGGCAGGGCGAGCAGTACTTC. Translated, it gives CSTNSPSRGQGEQYF.

This clonotype was observed a few times. This chain joins TRBV7-8 and TRBJ1-1, with D hard to call. The V end was cut by 2 bases, the J end by 0 bases, with 13 bases between. This CDR3 comprises 16 residues. Germline V gene data show CDR1 as SGHVS and CDR2 as FQNEAQ. CDR3 amino acids: CASSLYSRALNTEAFF. The DNA for the CDR3 is TGTGCCAGCAGCTTATACTCTCGAGCCTTGAACACTGAAGCTTTCTTT.

This clonotype was observed a few times. This chain links TRBV25-1 with TRBJ1-1; TRBD1 aligns across 9 bases. J lost 1 base, V lost 0 bases, and 9 bases had no gene match. CDR1 is MGHDK, CDR2 SYGVNS, per germline. The CDR3 contains 18 residues. Here the CDR3 DNA reads TGTGCCAGCAGTGAATATCCGCCGGGACAGGGTCGGAACACTGAAGCTTTCTTT. Translation: CASSEYPPGQGRNTEAFF.

This clonotype was seen a handful of times. The chain links TRBV10-3 to TRBJ1-1, with unresolved D. V lost 4 bases and J 1 base, leaving 13 bases between the germline ends. Germline lookup yields CDR1 ENHRY and CDR2 SYGVKD. The CDR3 extends over 15 amino acids. As DNA, the CDR3 is TGTGCCATCAGTGCGGAGACCCTTTCGAACACTGAAGCTTTCTTT. Protein product: CAISAETLSNTEAFF.

This clonotype appeared a few times. V and J are TRBV12-3 or TRBV12-4 and TRBJ1-1, with 10 bases identical to TRBD1. The V and J ends lost 0 bases and 11 bases, in that order; junction bases with no gene match: 3. The CDR3 totals 13 residues. The CDR3 loop reads CASSLAGTGDAFF. CDR3 DNA: TGTGCCAGCAGTTTAGCGGGGACAGGGGATGCTTTCTTT.

This clonotype was counted between two and nine times. This rearrangement joins TRBV7-2 to TRBJ1-2; unclear D gene. V was cut by 2 bases and J by 0 bases, with 4 bases left in between. CDR1 is SGHTA and CDR2 is FQGNSA in the germline V gene. The CDR3 is 13 residues long. CDR3 DNA: TGTGCCAGCAGCTTAATAACTAACTATGGCTACACCTTC. Protein sequence: CASSLITNYGYTF.

Ten or more counts support this clonotype. The V gene is TRBV5-1, the J gene TRBJ1-1, with D perhaps TRBD1 (5 bases). Trimming left V 2 bases short and J 5 bases short, with 16 bases between. The CDR3 contains 15 residues. CDR1 and CDR2 (germline): SGHRS, YFSETQ. The CDR3 is CASSLGGAGRTEAFF. The CDR3 DNA is TGCGCCAGCAGCTTAGGCGGTGCAGGGAGGACTGAAGCTTTCTTT.